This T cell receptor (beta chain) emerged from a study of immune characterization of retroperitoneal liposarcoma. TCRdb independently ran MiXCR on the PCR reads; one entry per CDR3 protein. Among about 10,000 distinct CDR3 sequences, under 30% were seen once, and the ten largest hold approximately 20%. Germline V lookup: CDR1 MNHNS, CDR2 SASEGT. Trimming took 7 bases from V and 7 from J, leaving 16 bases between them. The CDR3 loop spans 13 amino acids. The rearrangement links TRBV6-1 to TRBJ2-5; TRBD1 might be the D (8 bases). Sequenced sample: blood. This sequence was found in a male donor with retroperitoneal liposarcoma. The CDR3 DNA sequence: TGTGCCAGCACCACCACAGGGGGGGGGACCCAGTACTTC. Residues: CASTTTGGGTQYF.